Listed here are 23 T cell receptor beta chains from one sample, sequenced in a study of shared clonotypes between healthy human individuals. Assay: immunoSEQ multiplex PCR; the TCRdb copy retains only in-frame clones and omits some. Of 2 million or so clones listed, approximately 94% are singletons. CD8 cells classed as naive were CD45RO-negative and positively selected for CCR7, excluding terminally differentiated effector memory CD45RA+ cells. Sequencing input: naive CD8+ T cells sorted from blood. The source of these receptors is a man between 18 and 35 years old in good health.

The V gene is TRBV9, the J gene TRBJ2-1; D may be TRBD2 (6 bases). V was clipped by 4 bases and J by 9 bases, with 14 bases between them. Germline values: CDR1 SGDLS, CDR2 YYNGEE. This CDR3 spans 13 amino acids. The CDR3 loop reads CASSTGGEGEQFF. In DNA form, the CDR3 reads TGTGCCAGCAGCACCGGGGGTGAGGGTGAGCAGTTCTTC.

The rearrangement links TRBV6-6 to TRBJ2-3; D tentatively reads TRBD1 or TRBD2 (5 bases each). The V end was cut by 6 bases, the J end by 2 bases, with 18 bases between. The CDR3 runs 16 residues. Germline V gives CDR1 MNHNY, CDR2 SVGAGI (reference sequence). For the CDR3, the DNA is TGTGCCAGCAGAACCAGGGCGGGCGTCAACACAGATACGCAGTATTTT. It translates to CASRTRAGVNTDTQYF.

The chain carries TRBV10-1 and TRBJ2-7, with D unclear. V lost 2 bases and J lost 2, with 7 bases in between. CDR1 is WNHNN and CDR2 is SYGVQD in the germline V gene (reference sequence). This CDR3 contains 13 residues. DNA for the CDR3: TGCGCCAGCAGTGAGCGTCGAGCCTACGAGCAGTACTTC. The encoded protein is CASSERRAYEQYF.

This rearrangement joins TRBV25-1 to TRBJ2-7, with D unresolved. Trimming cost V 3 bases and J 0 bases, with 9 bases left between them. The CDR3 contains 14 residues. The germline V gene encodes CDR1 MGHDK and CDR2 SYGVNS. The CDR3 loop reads CASSDGQASYEQYF. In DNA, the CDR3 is TGTGCCAGCAGTGATGGGCAGGCCTCCTACGAGCAGTACTTC.

DNA for the CDR3: TGTGCCAGCTCACACGGACAGGGTTCTTCTGGGACCCAGTACTTC. Its protein is CASSHGQGSSGTQYF. The chain links TRBV18 to TRBJ2-5, with 8 positions matching TRBD1. V dropped 4 bases and J dropped 7; count of bases not matched to a gene: 11. CDR3 size: 15 residues. The germline gives CDR1 KGHSH, CDR2 LQKENI. The variable domain in full, completed from reference TRBV18 and TRBJ2-5, reads NAGVMQNPRHLVRRRGQEARLRCSPMKGHSHVYWYRQLPEEGLKFMVYLQKENIIDESGMPKERFSAEFPKEGPSILRIQQVVRGDSAAYFCASSHGQGSSGTQYFGPGTRLLVL.

CDR3 amino acids: CASSYFGDSYEQYF. In nucleotides, the CDR3 is TGTGCCAGCAGTTACTTCGGGGACAGCTACGAGCAGTACTTC. The J gene is TRBJ2-7, the V gene TRBV6-5; TRBD1 matches 7 bases. The J segment lost 3 bases and the V segment lost 1 base, leaving 3 bases of the junction unmatched. The germline V gene has CDR1 MNHEY and CDR2 SVGAGI. This CDR3 is 14 amino acids long.

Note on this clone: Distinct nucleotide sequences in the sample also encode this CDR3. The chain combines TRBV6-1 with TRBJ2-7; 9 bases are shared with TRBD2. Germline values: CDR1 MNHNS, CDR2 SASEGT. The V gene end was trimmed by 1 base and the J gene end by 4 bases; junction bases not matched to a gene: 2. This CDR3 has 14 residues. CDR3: CASSEGGRGYEQYF. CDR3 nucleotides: TGTGCCAGCAGTGAAGGCGGGAGGGGTTACGAGCAGTACTTC.

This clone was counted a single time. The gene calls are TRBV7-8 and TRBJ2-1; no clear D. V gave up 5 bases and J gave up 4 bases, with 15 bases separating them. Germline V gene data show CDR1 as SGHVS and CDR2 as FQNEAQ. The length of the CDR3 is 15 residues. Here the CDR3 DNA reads TGTGCCAGCAGCCCATACACGCCAGAGTACAATGAGCAGTTCTTC. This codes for CASSPYTPEYNEQFF.

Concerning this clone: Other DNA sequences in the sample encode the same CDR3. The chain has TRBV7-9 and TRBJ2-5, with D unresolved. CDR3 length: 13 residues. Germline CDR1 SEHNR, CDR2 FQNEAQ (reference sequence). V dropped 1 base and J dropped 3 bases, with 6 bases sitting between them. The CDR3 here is CASSLGTEETQYF. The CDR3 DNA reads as TGTGCCAGCAGCTTAGGGACCGAAGAGACCCAGTACTTC.

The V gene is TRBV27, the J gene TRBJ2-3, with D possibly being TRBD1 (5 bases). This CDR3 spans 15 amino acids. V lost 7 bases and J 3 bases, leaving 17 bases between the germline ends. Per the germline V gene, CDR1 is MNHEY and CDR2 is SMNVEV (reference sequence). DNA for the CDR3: TGTGCCAGCATCTCTCTACAGGCAATAACAGATACGCAGTATTTT. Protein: CASISLQAITDTQYF.

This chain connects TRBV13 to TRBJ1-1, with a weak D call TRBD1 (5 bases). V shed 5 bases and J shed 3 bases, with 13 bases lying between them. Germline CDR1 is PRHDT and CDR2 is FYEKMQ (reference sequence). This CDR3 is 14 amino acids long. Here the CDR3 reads CASSLRDGHTEAFF. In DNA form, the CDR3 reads TGTGCCAGCAGCCTCCGGGACGGACACACTGAAGCTTTCTTT.

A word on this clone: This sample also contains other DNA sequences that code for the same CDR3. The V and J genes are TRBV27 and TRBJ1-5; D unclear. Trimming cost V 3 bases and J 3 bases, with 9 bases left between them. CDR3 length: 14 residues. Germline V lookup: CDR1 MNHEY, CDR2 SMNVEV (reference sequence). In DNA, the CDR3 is TGTGCCAGCAGTTTCCTGGGCGACAATCAGCCCCAGCATTTT. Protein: CASSFLGDNQPQHF.

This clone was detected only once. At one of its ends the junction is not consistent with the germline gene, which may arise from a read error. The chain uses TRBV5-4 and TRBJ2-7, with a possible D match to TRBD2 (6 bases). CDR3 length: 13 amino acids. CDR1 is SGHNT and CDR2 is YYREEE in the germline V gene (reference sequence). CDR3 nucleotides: TGTGCCAGCAGCTACCGGGACTCCCCGGTTGGAGACTTC. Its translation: CASSYRDSPVGDF.

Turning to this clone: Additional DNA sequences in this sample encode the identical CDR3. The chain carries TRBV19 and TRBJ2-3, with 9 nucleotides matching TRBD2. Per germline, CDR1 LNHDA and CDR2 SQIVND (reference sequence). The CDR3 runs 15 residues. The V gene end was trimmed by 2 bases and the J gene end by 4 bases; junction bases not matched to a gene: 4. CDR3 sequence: CASSISREGPDTQYF. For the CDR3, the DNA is TGTGCCAGTAGTATATCGCGGGAGGGCCCAGATACGCAGTATTTT.

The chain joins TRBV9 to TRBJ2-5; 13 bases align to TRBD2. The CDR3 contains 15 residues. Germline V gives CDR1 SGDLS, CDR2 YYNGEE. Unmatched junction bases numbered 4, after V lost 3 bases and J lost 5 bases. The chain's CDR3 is CASSDSTSGGETQYF. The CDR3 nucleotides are TGTGCCAGCAGCGACTCGACTAGCGGGGGGGAGACCCAGTACTTC.

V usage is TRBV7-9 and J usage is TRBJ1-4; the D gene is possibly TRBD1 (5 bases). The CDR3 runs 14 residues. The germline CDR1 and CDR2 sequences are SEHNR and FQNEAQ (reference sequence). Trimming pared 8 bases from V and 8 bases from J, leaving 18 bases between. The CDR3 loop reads CASGGTAHWEKLFF. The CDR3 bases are TGTGCCAGCGGCGGGACCGCCCATTGGGAAAAACTGTTTTTT.

CDR3 region: CASSLERDLNNEQFF. Written as DNA, the CDR3 is TGTGCCAGCAGCTTGGAAAGGGACTTAAACAATGAGCAGTTCTTC. The rearrangement joins TRBV7-2 to TRBJ2-1; D perhaps matches TRBD2 (6 bases). Trimming left V 3 bases short and J 5 bases short, with 14 bases between. The CDR3 sequence is 15 residues long. Germline V gene data show CDR1 as SGHTA and CDR2 as FQGNSA.

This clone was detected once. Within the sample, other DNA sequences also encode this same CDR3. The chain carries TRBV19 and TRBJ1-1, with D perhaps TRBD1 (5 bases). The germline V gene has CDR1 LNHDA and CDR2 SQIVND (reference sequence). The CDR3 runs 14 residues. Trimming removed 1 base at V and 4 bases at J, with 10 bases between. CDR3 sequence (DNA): TGTGCCAGTAGTATAGGAGAGGGGTCCACTGAAGCTTTCTTT. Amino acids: CASSIGEGSTEAFF.

The CDR3 nucleotides are TGCGCCAGCAGCTCTACACAGGGAGGCGAGCAGTACTTC. Translation: CASSSTQGGEQYF. This chain connects TRBV4-3 to TRBJ2-7; D is possibly TRBD1 or TRBD2 (6 bases each). The CDR3 has 13 residues. Trimming left V 5 bases short and J 6 bases short, with 14 bases between. Germline V gene sequence: CDR1 LGHNA, CDR2 YSLEER.

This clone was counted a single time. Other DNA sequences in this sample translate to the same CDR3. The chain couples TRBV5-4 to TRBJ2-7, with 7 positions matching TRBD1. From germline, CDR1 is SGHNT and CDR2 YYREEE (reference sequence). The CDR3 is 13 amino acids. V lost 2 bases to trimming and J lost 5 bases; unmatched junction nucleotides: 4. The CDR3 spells CASSFTGADEQYF. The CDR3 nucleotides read TGTGCCAGCAGCTTCACAGGGGCGGACGAGCAGTACTTC.

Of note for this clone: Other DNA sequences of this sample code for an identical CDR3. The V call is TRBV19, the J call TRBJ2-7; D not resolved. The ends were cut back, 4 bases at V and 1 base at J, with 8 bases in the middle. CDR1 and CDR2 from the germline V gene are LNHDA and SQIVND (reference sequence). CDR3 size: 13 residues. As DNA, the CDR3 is TGTGCCAGTAGTAGTGGGGTTTCCTACGAGCAGTACTTC. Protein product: CASSSGVSYEQYF.

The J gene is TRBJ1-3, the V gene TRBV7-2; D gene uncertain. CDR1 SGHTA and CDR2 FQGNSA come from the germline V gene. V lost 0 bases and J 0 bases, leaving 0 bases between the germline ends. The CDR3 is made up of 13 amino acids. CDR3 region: CASSLASGNTIYF. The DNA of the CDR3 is TGTGCCAGCAGCTTAGCCTCTGGAAACACCATATATTTT.

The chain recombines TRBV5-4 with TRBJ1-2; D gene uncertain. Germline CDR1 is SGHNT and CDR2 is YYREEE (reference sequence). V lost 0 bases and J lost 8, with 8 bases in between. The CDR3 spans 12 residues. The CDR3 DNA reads TGTGCCAGCAGCTTGGACAGCTGGGGCTACACCTTC. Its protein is CASSLDSWGYTF.